The 22 T cell receptor beta chains below come from one sample, sequenced in a study of blood T cell repertoires in COVID-19 (dated by TCRdb to about 2020). Receptor amplification or capture employed the immunoSEQ multiplex PCR assay. TCRdb's version of the immuneACCESS table is confined to in-frame rearrangements and falls short of the full clone set. An unresolved V gene accounts for under half of the shortfall where checked; the remainder is of unknown origin. In all, the sample holds about 190,000 clones, and roughly 89% of those were seen once. Jointly, the top ten make up 3% to 3.5% of the sample. The sequencing input was PBMCs or T cells enriched from blood (not recorded which). All receptors come from a woman in her twenties or thirties who had been exposed to COVID-19.

V and J are TRBV4-1 and TRBJ1-6; D remains unclear. Trimming pared 4 bases from V and 10 bases from J, leaving 23 bases between. The CDR3 loop spans 17 amino acids. Germline V lookup: CDR1 MGHRA, CDR2 YSYEKL. The CDR3 region has the DNA TGCGCCAGCAGCCCTAACACTTCCGGGCCTCGGGGATCACCCCTCCACTTT. This encodes CASSPNTSGPRGSPLHF.

This clone was seen a few times. The J gene is TRBJ1-5, the V gene TRBV5-1; 9 bases are shared with TRBD1. The CDR3 consists of 16 residues. The germline CDR1 and CDR2 sequences are SGHRS and YFSETQ. Trimming cost V 1 base and J 3 bases; bases outside gene matches: 5. In DNA, the CDR3 is TGCGCCAGCAGCTTGACGGGACAGGGCTCCAATCAGCCCCAGCATTTT. Translated, it gives CASSLTGQGSNQPQHF.

This clone was observed a few times. This chain joins TRBV3-1 (or the pseudogene TRBV3-2) and TRBJ1-1; 10 nucleotides line up with TRBD1. CDR3 size: 16 residues. The J segment lost 2 bases and the V segment lost 4 bases, leaving 7 bases of the junction unmatched. Germline V gene lookup returns CDR1 LGHDT and CDR2 YNNKEL (reference sequence). The chain's CDR3 is CASSPGQGDLNTEAFF. CDR3 nucleotides: TGTGCCAGCAGCCCAGGACAGGGGGACCTAAACACTGAAGCTTTCTTT.

This chain links TRBV5-1 with TRBJ2-3; tentative D call: TRBD2 (6 bases). The CDR3 contains 15 residues. Germline loops: CDR1 SGHRS, CDR2 YFSETQ. The V and J ends lost 1 base and 3 bases respectively, with 12 bases between them. The chain's CDR3 is CASSLSRGNTDTQYF. In DNA form, the CDR3 reads TGCGCCAGCAGCTTGTCCCGGGGGAATACAGATACGCAGTATTTT.

The chain has TRBV2 and TRBJ1-4, with 11 bases lining up with TRBD1. Per the germline V gene, CDR1 is SNHLY and CDR2 is FYNNEI. The CDR3 consists of 15 residues. The J segment lost 7 bases and the V segment lost 7 bases, leaving 8 bases of the junction unmatched. The CDR3 spells CASKGGGTGGEKLFF. The CDR3 bases are TGTGCCAGCAAAGGGGGAGGGACAGGGGGTGAAAAACTGTTTTTT.

The chain recombines TRBV18 with TRBJ2-2; 7 bases are a match to TRBD2. Germline V gives CDR1 KGHSH, CDR2 LQKENI. This CDR3 comprises 14 residues. V was clipped by 2 bases and J by 6 bases; unmatched bases: 3. The DNA for the CDR3 is TGTGCCAGCTCACCAGGGAGGGGAGCCGGGGAGCTGTTTTTT. As protein: CASSPGRGAGELFF.

The rearrangement uses TRBV6-5 and TRBJ2-3; 9 positions match TRBD2. Looked up from germline, CDR1 is MNHEY and CDR2 is SVGAGI. V lost 5 bases, J lost 3 bases, and 3 bases stayed unmatched. CDR3 length: 14 residues. The CDR3 sequence is CASSKGLATDTQYF. CDR3 coding DNA: TGTGCCAGCAGTAAGGGACTAGCAACAGATACGCAGTATTTT.

The rearrangement joins TRBV27 to TRBJ1-1; 8 bases align to TRBD1. Per germline, CDR1 MNHEY and CDR2 SMNVEV (reference sequence). The trim removed 6 bases at V and 4 bases at J, leaving 7 bases unmatched. The CDR3 loop spans 14 amino acids. This CDR3 reads CASSQRTGLTEAFF. DNA for the CDR3: TGTGCCAGCAGCCAAAGGACAGGGCTCACTGAAGCTTTCTTT.

CDR3 in amino acids: CAISESGVRQPQHF. CDR3 nucleotides: TGTGCCATCAGTGAGTCGGGAGTCCGTCAGCCCCAGCATTTT. This chain links TRBV10-3 with TRBJ1-5; D not certain. V lost 0 bases to trimming and J lost 6 bases, with 9 bases between them. This CDR3 contains 14 residues. Germline-derived CDR1 and CDR2 are ENHRY and SYGVKD.

The chain combines TRBV6-5 with TRBJ1-2; D ambiguous. The V gene lost 8 bases and the J gene lost 6 bases, with 16 bases spanning the gap. This CDR3 is built from 13 residues. Germline CDR1 and CDR2: MNHEY and SVGAGI. The CDR3, as DNA: TGTGCCAGCCTCCCCGGCAGCGGGCATGGCTACACCTTC. Translating it yields CASLPGSGHGYTF.

This sequence joins TRBV18 and TRBJ2-1, with D possibly matching TRBD2 (6 bases). Trimming pared 6 bases from V and 0 bases from J, leaving 18 bases between. This CDR3 contains 17 residues. The germline V gene has CDR1 KGHSH and CDR2 LQKENI. CDR3 coding DNA: TGTGCCAGCTCCCCGAAAGGTAGCGGAAGCTCCTACAATGAGCAGTTCTTC. Translating it yields CASSPKGSGSSYNEQFF.

J is TRBJ1-2 and V is TRBV5-4; a possible D gene is TRBD1 (5 bases). The germline V and J ends were trimmed by 5 bases and 8 bases, with 13 bases remaining between them. The germline gives CDR1 SGHNT, CDR2 YYREEE (reference sequence). The CDR3 is 12 amino acids. The CDR3 spells CASSPGTGGYTF. The CDR3 DNA reads as TGTGCCAGCAGTCCCGGGACTGGGGGCTACACCTTC.

This clone was counted once. The chain uses TRBV21-1 and TRBJ1-5; the table names TRBD1, a call not compared with the DNA. TRBV21-1 is flagged as a pseudogene. The CDR3 contains 19 residues. CDR3 sequence: CASILPRDISHNSNQPQHF. The CDR3 DNA sequence: TGTGCCAGCATTCTCCCCCGGGACATTTCCCACAACTCCAATCAGCCCCAGCATTTT.

The chain uses TRBV11-2 and TRBJ1-5; a possible D gene is TRBD1 (5 bases). This CDR3 region has 15 residues. The V end was cut by 3 bases, the J end by 2 bases, with 11 bases between. Germline V gives CDR1 SGHAT, CDR2 FQNNGV. The CDR3 spells CASSFSGRGNQPQHF. The CDR3 bases are TGTGCCAGCAGCTTTTCAGGGCGAGGCAATCAGCCCCAGCATTTT. Drawing the rest from reference TRBV11-2 and TRBJ1-5, the complete variable domain is EAGVAQSPRYKIIEKRQSVAFWCNPISGHATLYWYQQILGQGPKLLIQFQNNGVVDDSQLPKDRFSAERLKGVDSTLKIQPAKLEDSAVYLCASSFSGRGNQPQHFGDGTRLSIL.

J is TRBJ1-2 and V is TRBV5-4; possible D gene TRBD1, 6 bases. The germline V gene encodes CDR1 SGHNT and CDR2 YYREEE (reference sequence). V lost 0 bases to trimming and J lost 1 base, with 10 bases between them. This CDR3 has 15 residues. The chain's CDR3 is CASSLGQGFNYGYTF. CDR3 in DNA: TGTGCCAGCAGCTTGGGGCAGGGGTTTAACTATGGCTACACCTTC.

This clone occurred once. The rearrangement uses TRBV19 and TRBJ2-1, with D unresolved. This CDR3 comprises 13 residues. V dropped 3 bases and J dropped 4 bases, with 7 bases sitting between them. Germline V lookup: CDR1 LNHDA, CDR2 SQIVND (reference sequence). The CDR3 loop reads CASSMTSYNEQFF. In DNA, the CDR3 is TGTGCCAGTAGTATGACAAGTTACAATGAGCAGTTCTTC.

The chain recombines TRBV5-1 with TRBJ2-1, with 8 bases matching TRBD1. J gave up 2 bases and V 2 bases, and 3 bases lay outside the gene matches. The CDR3 contains 15 residues. Germline lookup yields CDR1 SGHRS and CDR2 YFSETQ. The DNA of the CDR3 is TGCGCCAGCAGCTTACAGACAGGGGCCTACAATGAGCAGTTCTTC. This sequence encodes CASSLQTGAYNEQFF.

This clone was observed once. The chain joins TRBV11-2 to TRBJ2-5, with a weak D call TRBD2 (6 bases). The V and J ends lost 6 bases and 1 base respectively, with 15 bases between them. The germline V gene has CDR1 SGHAT and CDR2 FQNNGV. CDR3 size: 15 residues. CDR3 region: CASRGGLGTQETQYF. CDR3 bases: TGTGCCAGCAGGGGGGGTCTAGGGACCCAAGAGACCCAGTACTTC.

The CDR3 region has the DNA TGTGCCAGCAGCCCACCAGGGTTTTCTAGCACAGATACGCAGTATTTT. Its protein is CASSPPGFSSTDTQYF. This sequence joins TRBV7-2 and TRBJ2-3; tentative D call: TRBD1 (5 bases). The ends were cut back, 5 bases at V and 0 bases at J, with 15 bases in the middle. Per the germline V gene, CDR1 is SGHTA and CDR2 is FQGNSA. The CDR3 is made up of 16 amino acids.

V gene TRBV5-4 combines with J gene TRBJ2-7; weak D call: TRBD1 (5 bases). Germline loops: CDR1 SGHNT, CDR2 YYREEE (reference sequence). V was clipped by 4 bases and J by 6 bases, with 17 bases between them. The CDR3 totals 14 residues. The CDR3 DNA sequence: TGTGCCAGCAGCCCGGACCCAGGGCCCGGCGAGCAGTACTTC. The encoded protein is CASSPDPGPGEQYF. The full variable domain, its missing parts supplied by reference TRBV5-4 and TRBJ2-7, is ETGVTQSPTHLIKTRGQQVTLRCSSQSGHNTVSWYQQALGQGPQFIFQYYREEENGRGNFPPRFSGLQFPNYSSELNVNALELDDSALYLCASSPDPGPGEQYFGPGTRLTVT.

This sequence joins TRBV7-9 and TRBJ1-6; TRBD1 agrees at 8 bases. This CDR3 region has 16 residues. CDR1 is SEHNR and CDR2 is FQNEAQ in the germline V gene (reference sequence). Losses at the gene ends were 8 bases for V and 5 bases for J; bases not matched to a gene: 11. CDR3 DNA sequence: TGTGCCAGCCCTGACAGGGGAAGCGATGATAATTCACCCCTCCACTTT. The encoded protein is CASPDRGSDDNSPLHF.

The chain joins TRBV6-5 to TRBJ1-2; the D is unclear. CDR1 and CDR2 from the germline V gene are MNHEY and SVGAGI. The CDR3 sequence is 11 residues long. V lost 7 bases and J 8 bases, leaving 11 bases between the germline ends. The chain's CDR3 is CASTRSKGYTF. In DNA, the CDR3 is TGTGCCAGCACTCGGTCCAAAGGCTACACCTTC.